This T cell receptor (beta chain) came from a study of T cell responses to AZD1222 COVID-19 vaccine. In regard to this clone: The antigen is unknown.

Sequencing used immunoSEQ multiplex PCR; TCRdb keeps in-frame clones, though not all of them. The table records approximately 68,000 clones, about nine tenths of them present only once. Study outcomes and limitations: Repertoire collection took place solely once the T cell response had peaked. Baseline antibody screening turned up just a handful of seropositive AZD1222 recipients.

The CDR3 has 16 amino acids. Germline V gene sequence: CDR1 SGHTA, CDR2 FQGTGA. V lost 2 bases, J lost 4 bases, and 12 bases lay in between. The origin of this receptor is an adult in good health. This sequence joins TRBV7-3 and TRBJ2-6; D gene ambiguous. This specimen consisted of peripheral blood, obtained on day 0 of AZD1222 vaccination. CDR3 sequence (DNA): TGTGCCAGCAGCTTAGGGTCGCAAACCGGGGCCAACGTCCTGACTTTC. This encodes CASSLGSQTGANVLTF. The full variable domain, completed using reference TRBV7-3 and TRBJ2-6, is GAGVSQTPSNKVTEKGKYVELRCDPISGHTALYWYRQSLGQGPEFLIYFQGTGAADDSGLPNDRFFAVRPEGSVSTLKIQRTERGDSAVYLCASSLGSQTGANVLTFGAGSRLTVL.